What follows are 19 T cell receptor beta chains derived from one specimen sequenced in a study of blood T cell repertoires in COVID-19. Data came from immunoSEQ multiplex PCR; TCRdb stores just in-frame clones and leaves some out. This table holds some 200,000 clones, roughly 80% found once. The sample was peripheral blood. These receptors were collected from an elderly woman with acute or convalescent COVID-19.

The V gene is TRBV5-1, the J gene TRBJ2-2; D is possibly TRBD1 (6 bases). The germline gives CDR1 SGHRS, CDR2 YFSETQ. Between the trimmed V and J ends, which lost 4 bases and 0 bases, there was a span of 13 bases. The CDR3 sequence is 16 residues long. CDR3 loop: CASSLDSRSNTGELFF. The CDR3 DNA sequence: TGCGCCAGCAGCCTGGACAGCCGGTCGAACACCGGGGAGCTGTTTTTT.

There are a few counts of this clone. The chain carries TRBV29-1 and TRBJ2-2; 7 nucleotides agree with TRBD2. The germline gives CDR1 SQVTM, CDR2 ANQGSEA. V trimming: 5 bases; J trimming: 6 bases; junction bases outside the gene matches: 9. CDR3 length equals 14 residues. The CDR3 DNA reads as TGCAGCGTTCTAATCGGGGGGTCCTCCGGGGAGCTGTTTTTT. The encoded protein is CSVLIGGSSGELFF.

This sequence joins TRBV7-8 and TRBJ1-1; D gene unclear. V lost 5 bases and J 4 bases, leaving 14 bases between the germline ends. Germline V gene sequence: CDR1 SGHVS, CDR2 FQNEAQ. The CDR3 consists of 14 residues. CDR3 in DNA: TGTGCCAGCAGCCGCGGGGAGGTAGGCACTGAAGCTTTCTTT. Residues: CASSRGEVGTEAFF.

This clone was observed a single time. This rearrangement joins TRBV21-1 to TRBJ1-1; TRBD1, the table's D call, was not compared with the DNA. TRBV21-1 is a documented pseudogene. The CDR3 contains 16 residues. In DNA form, the CDR3 reads TGTGCCAGCAGCACTGGGACAGGGCGAAAGAACACTGAAGCTTTCTTT. It translates to CASSTGTGRKNTEAFF.

This clone was seen a handful of times. The chain links TRBV6-5 to TRBJ1-5; tentative D call: TRBD1 (6 bases). The CDR3 is made up of 15 amino acids. The V end was cut by 6 bases, the J end by 7 bases, with 19 bases between. Germline loops: CDR1 MNHEY, CDR2 SVGAGI. CDR3: CASSLSGVVGQPQHF. In nucleotides, the CDR3 is TGTGCCAGCAGCCTATCAGGGGTAGTTGGGCAGCCCCAGCATTTT.

J is TRBJ1-2 and V is TRBV6-7; TRBD1 matches at 7 bases. TRBV6-7 is an open reading frame whose function is uncertain. J lost 7 bases, V lost 2 bases, and 10 bases had no gene match. The CDR3 is 15 amino acids. CDR3 coding DNA: TGTGCCAGCAGTTACGCCCAGACAGGGAGGAGTGGCTACACCTTC. This codes for CASSYAQTGRSGYTF.

This clone turned up a few times. This chain links TRBV7-2 with TRBJ1-2, with 10 nucleotides matching TRBD1. This CDR3 is built from 14 residues. Per the germline V gene, CDR1 is SGHTA and CDR2 is FQGNSA. V lost 5 bases to trimming and J lost 7 bases; unmatched junction nucleotides: 7. CDR3 nucleotide sequence: TGTGCCAGCAGCGGAGGACAGGGGGTCGGTGGCTACACCTTC. Translation: CASSGGQGVGGYTF.

The chain carries TRBV7-2 and TRBJ2-5; 7 bases map to TRBD1. This CDR3 is 15 amino acids long. V was pared by 1 base and J by 5 bases, with 7 bases of the junction left unmatched. Germline V gives CDR1 SGHTA, CDR2 FQGNSA. The CDR3 protein is CASSLVGTDFETQYF. CDR3 coding DNA: TGTGCCAGCAGCTTAGTAGGGACAGACTTTGAGACCCAGTACTTC.

The rearrangement joins TRBV19 to TRBJ1-1, with TRBD1 matching 7 bases. The ends lost 4 bases at V and 0 bases at J; junction bases unmatched: 5. The CDR3 covers 15 residues. CDR1 is LNHDA, CDR2 SQIVND, per germline (reference sequence). Here the CDR3 DNA reads TGTGCCAGTAGTACTACAGGGGCGATGAACACTGAAGCTTTCTTT. Its translation: CASSTTGAMNTEAFF.

This clone was picked up one time. V and J are TRBV19 and TRBJ2-7, with 11 bases aligning to TRBD2. Germline lookup yields CDR1 LNHDA and CDR2 SQIVND (reference sequence). The junction had 6 bases not matched to a gene; V was cut back by 8 bases and J by 6 bases. This CDR3 spans 13 amino acids. CDR3 in amino acids: CASSSGRLSEQYF. CDR3 in DNA: TGTGCCAGTTCTAGCGGGAGGTTGTCCGAGCAGTACTTC. The variable domain in full, completed from reference TRBV19 and TRBJ2-7, reads DGGITQSPKYLFRKEGQNVTLSCEQNLNHDAMYWYRQDPGQGLRLIYYSQIVNDFQKGDIAEGYSVSREKKESFPLTVTSAQKNPTAFYLCASSSGRLSEQYFGPGTRLTVT.

V is TRBV28 and J is TRBJ1-5; D possibly corresponds to TRBD1 (6 bases). Trimming removed 2 bases from V and 0 bases from J, with 14 bases in between. Germline lookup yields CDR1 MDHEN and CDR2 SYDVKM. The length of the CDR3 is 17 residues. The CDR3 sequence: CASSLRGQLYSNQPQHF. In DNA, the CDR3 is TGTGCCAGCAGTTTACGCGGACAGCTATATAGCAATCAGCCCCAGCATTTT.

This sequence joins TRBV10-3 and TRBJ2-3; no reliable D call. The CDR3 has 14 amino acids. CDR1 is ENHRY and CDR2 is SYGVKD in the germline V gene. V lost 3 bases to trimming and J lost 2 bases, with 9 bases between them. In DNA, the CDR3 is TGTGCCATCAGTGACCCCCGTTTCACAGATACGCAGTATTTT. It encodes CAISDPRFTDTQYF.

This clone was detected only once. The genes are TRBV5-1 and TRBJ1-2; 9 bases match TRBD1. With V trimmed by 6 bases and J by 4 bases, 10 bases remained unmatched. Germline assignment: CDR1 SGHRS and CDR2 YFSETQ. The CDR3 length is 15 residues. The CDR3 DNA is TGCGCCAGCACAATCGCCGGGACAGGGACCTATGGCTACACCTTC. As protein: CASTIAGTGTYGYTF.

V gene TRBV12-3 or TRBV12-4 combines with J gene TRBJ1-2, with 9 nucleotides matching TRBD1. Trimming at V came to 5 bases and at J to 7 bases, leaving 5 bases not matched to a gene. The CDR3 spans 13 residues. CDR3 sequence (DNA): TGTGCCAGCAGTGGGGACAGGGTGCGTGGCTACACCTTC. It encodes CASSGDRVRGYTF.

In its sample, this clone was seen a few times. The chain carries TRBV3-1 (or the pseudogene TRBV3-2) and TRBJ2-3; TRBD2 matches at 11 bases. The germline V gene has CDR1 LGHDT and CDR2 YNNKEL (reference sequence). V dropped 2 bases and J dropped 2; count of bases not matched to a gene: 3. The CDR3 is 16 amino acids. CDR3 amino acids: CASSQRLAGTTDTQYF. The CDR3 DNA reads TGTGCCAGCAGCCAAAGACTAGCGGGGACCACAGATACGCAGTATTTT.

The rearrangement uses TRBV10-1 and TRBJ1-1, with a possible D match to TRBD1 (5 bases). V lost 3 bases, J lost 4 bases, and 9 bases lay in between. Germline V gene lookup returns CDR1 WNHNN and CDR2 SYGVQD (reference sequence). CDR3 length: 13 residues. This CDR3 is CASSDSGLTEAFF. CDR3 nucleotide sequence: TGCGCCAGCAGTGATTCAGGGCTCACTGAAGCTTTCTTT.

This chain joins TRBV7-9 and TRBJ2-1; tentative D call: TRBD2 (6 bases). The CDR3 is made up of 17 amino acids. Germline V lookup: CDR1 SEHNR, CDR2 FQNEAQ (reference sequence). Trimming stripped 5 bases from V and 0 bases from J, with 17 bases between. The CDR3 region has the DNA TGTGCCAGCAGCCTACCCCTAGCGCCCAGCTCCTACAATGAGCAGTTCTTC. Protein product: CASSLPLAPSSYNEQFF.

The J gene is TRBJ2-1, the V gene TRBV5-6, with D uncertain. The V gene's germline CDR1 is SGHDT and CDR2 YYEEEE. Trimming stripped 3 bases from V and 4 bases from J, with 11 bases between. This CDR3 has 14 residues. CDR3 nucleotides: TGTGCCAGCAGCTCAGGTGGGCAATACAATGAGCAGTTCTTC. It translates to CASSSGGQYNEQFF.

The V gene is TRBV7-9, the J gene TRBJ1-2; 7 positions agree with TRBD1. Looked up from germline, CDR1 is SEHNR and CDR2 is FQNEAQ (reference sequence). The CDR3 has 13 amino acids. V shed 4 bases, J shed 8 bases, and the junction held 7 bases outside the gene matches. The CDR3 bases are TGTGCCAGCAGCTCCACAGGGGAAATCGGCTACACCTTC. It translates to CASSSTGEIGYTF.